The source of this T cell receptor (beta chain) is a study of T-cell reconstitution after alpha-beta-depleted transplantation in children. V shed 0 bases, J shed 4 bases, and the junction held 7 bases outside the gene matches. There are 16 residues in the CDR3. Germline values: CDR1 MNHEY, CDR2 SVGAGI. Notes on the study in general: Recipient T cells and thymic progenitors that survived were the source of the high TCRbeta diversity seen at day 60 in some patients. The study reportedly traced alpha-beta T cells about two months after transplant to several hundred expanded graft clones.

Unique molecular identifiers were used to barcode this TCRbeta library. In TCRdb, the PCR reads were re-called with MiXCR into one record per CDR3 protein. The table lists around 140,000 distinct CDR3 sequences, 8.8% of them singletons. There are many counts of this clonotype. What it recognizes is unknown. The chain couples TRBV6-5 to TRBJ1-2; 8 positions agree with TRBD1. Sample: PBMCs, mostly from graft donor cells, taken 180 days after TCRalphabeta/CD19-depleted stem cell transplant. The TCR comes from a female patient aged 2-9 years who had a stem cell transplant for congenital amegakaryocytic thrombocytopenia, so the T cells may come from the graft donor. In DNA form, the CDR3 reads TGTGCCAGCAGTTACTCGTTCCAGGGGGCAATCTATGGCTACACCTTC. Amino acid sequence: CASSYSFQGAIYGYTF.